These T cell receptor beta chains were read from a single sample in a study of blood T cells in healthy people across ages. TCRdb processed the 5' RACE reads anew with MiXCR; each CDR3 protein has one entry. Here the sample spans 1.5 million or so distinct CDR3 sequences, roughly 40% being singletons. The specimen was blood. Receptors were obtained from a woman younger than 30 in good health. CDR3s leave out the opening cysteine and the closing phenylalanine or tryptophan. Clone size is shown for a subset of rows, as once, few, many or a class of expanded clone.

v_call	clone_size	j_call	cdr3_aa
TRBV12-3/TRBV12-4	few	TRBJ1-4	ASSFGGGGAGEKLF
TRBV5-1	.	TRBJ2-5	AGSTGQETQY
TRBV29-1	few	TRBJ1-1	SVHGGSYRNTEAF
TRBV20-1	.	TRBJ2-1	SGRDPSYNEQF
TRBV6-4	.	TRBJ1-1	ASCPSTGAPTEAF
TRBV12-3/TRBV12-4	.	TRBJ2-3	ASSLSGRADTQY
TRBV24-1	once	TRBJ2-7	ATSDLEGQSYEQY
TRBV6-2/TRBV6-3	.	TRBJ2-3	ASSYGVFQY
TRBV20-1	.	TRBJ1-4	SARFGTTNEKLF
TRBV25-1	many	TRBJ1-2	ASSGDSHGYT
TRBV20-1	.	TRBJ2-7	SASGTARYEQY
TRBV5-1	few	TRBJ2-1	ASNRAGEVGNEQF
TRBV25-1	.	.	ANSGLGGGSGRTYEQY
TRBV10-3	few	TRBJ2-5	AISERGLAGKETQY
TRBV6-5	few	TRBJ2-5	ASHQPGLEETQY
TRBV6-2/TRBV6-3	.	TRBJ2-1	ASSYQPGLAGGPNEQF
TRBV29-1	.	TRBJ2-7	SVLGGTGQEQY
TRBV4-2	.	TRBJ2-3	ASSQDDNTQY
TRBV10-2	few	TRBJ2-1	ASSESKRDEQF
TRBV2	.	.	ASSSFSGRPPEQY
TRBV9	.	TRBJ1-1	ASSQDREYGNTEAF
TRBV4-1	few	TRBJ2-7	ASSQDTVGGSLNEQY
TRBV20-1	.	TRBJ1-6	SACDSSYNSPLH
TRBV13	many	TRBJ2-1	ASTERGGPRNNEQF
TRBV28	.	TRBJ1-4	ASSSSKRTGFHEKLF
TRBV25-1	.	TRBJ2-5	ASSDRERGDERY
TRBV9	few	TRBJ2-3	ASSVERAGVRTDTQY
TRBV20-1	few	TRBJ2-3	SARRDYLDTQY
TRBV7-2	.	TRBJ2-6	ASSWRLAPSGANVLT
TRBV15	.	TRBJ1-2	ATSTEANYGYT
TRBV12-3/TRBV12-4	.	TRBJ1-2	ASSSAGEGGYT
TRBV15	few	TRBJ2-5	ATSRRGFLDQY
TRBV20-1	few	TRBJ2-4	SATGTSGIPTGEQY
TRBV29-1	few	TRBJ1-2	SVEDVVLDYGYT
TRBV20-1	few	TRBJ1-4	ILQGGNEKLF
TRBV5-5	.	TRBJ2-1	ASSLGAGIGNNEQF
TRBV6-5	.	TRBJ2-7	ASSSGRSSSYEQY
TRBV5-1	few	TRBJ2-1	ASSYWLASGSLGDNEQF
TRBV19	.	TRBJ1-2	AIQGGYGYT
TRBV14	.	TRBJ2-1	ASSQEGSGDAQF
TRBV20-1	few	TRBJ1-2	SASVGEGVNYGYT
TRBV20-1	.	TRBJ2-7	SARKGLLYEQY
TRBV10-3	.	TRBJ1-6	AISDGDNNSPLH
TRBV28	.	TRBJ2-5	ASSFRAGGAQY
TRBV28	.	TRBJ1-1	VSSSSARAEAF
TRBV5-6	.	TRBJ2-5	ASSLGPSGGFQETQY
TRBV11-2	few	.	ASSPQVSEQY
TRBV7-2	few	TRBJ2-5	ASSLVGSPKETQY
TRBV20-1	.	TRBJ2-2	SARTRTGVGGELF
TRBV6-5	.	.	ASSDRREETQY
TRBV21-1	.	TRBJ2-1	ASSKANPTGSNEQF
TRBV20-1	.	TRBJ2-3	GADTSGGAGDTQY
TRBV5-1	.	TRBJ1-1	ASSSGRTRMNAEAF
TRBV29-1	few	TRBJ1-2	SVEDWDRVYGYT
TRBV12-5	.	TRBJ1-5	ASGPFGEGGNQPQH
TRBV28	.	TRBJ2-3	ASSLGAGSIGTDTQY
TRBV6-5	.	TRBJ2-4	ASSHGTSEKNIQY